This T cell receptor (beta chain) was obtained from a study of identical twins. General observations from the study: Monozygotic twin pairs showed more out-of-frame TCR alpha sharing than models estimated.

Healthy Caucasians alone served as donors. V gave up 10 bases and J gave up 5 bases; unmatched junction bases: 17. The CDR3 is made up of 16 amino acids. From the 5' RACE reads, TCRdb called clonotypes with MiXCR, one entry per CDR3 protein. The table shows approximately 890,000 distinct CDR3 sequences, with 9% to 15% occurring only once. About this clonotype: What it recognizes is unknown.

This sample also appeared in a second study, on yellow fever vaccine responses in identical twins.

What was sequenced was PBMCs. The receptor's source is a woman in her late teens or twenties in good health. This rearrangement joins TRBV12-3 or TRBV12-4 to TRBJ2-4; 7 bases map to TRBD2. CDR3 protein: CATTLAGDAPQNIQYF. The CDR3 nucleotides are TGTGCCACTACTTTAGCGGGCGACGCCCCCCAAAACATTCAGTACTTC.